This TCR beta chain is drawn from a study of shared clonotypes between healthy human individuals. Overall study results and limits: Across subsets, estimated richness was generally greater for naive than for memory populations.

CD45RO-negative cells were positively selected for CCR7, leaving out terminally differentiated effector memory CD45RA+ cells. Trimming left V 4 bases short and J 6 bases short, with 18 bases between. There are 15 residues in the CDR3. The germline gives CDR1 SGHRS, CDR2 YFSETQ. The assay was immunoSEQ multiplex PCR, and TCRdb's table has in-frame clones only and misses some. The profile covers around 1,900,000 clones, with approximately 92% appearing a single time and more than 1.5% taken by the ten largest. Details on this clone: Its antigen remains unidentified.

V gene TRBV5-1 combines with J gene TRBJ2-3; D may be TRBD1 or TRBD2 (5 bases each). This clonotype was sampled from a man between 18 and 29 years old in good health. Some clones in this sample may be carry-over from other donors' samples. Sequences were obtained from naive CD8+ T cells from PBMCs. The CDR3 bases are TGCGCCAGCAGCCAAAACCGGGACCTAAGGGATACGCAGTATTTT. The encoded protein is CASSQNRDLRDTQYF.